These 15 T cell receptor beta chains were sequenced from one sample in a study of T cell repertoires in cytomegalovirus infection. The antigens for these receptors are not known. In TCRdb, the reads were re-called with MiXCR into one record per CDR3 protein. The sample records fewer than 1,000,000 distinct CDR3 sequences, approximately 31% being singletons. Material: cultured CD8+ T cells from PBMCs, obtained from culture after CMV antigen stimulation. Source of these receptors: a human donor in good health (CMV status not recorded). Some clones in this sample may be carry-over from other donors' samples.

The genes are TRBV15 and TRBJ2-3; D unclear. This CDR3 contains 11 residues. CDR1 is LNHNV, CDR2 YYDKDF, per germline (reference sequence). V lost 1 base and J lost 6, with 2 bases in between. CDR3: CATSRVDTQYF. CDR3 nucleotide sequence: TGTGCCACCAGCAGAGTGGATACGCAGTATTTT.

The V gene is TRBV7-9, the J gene TRBJ1-1; 9 bases are a match to TRBD1. The CDR3 contains 15 residues. The germline CDR1 and CDR2 sequences are SEHNR and FQNEAQ (reference sequence). The V segment lost 1 base and the J segment 4 bases; nucleotides outside the gene matches: 4. CDR3 nucleotides: TGTGCCAGCAGCTTAGTTGCGACAGGGGGCACTGAAGCTTTCTTT. Translating gives CASSLVATGGTEAFF.

This clonotype has more than one count but fewer than ten. The chain has TRBV23-1 and TRBJ1-5; D might be TRBD1 (5 bases). TRBV23-1 is an open reading frame, and its role is uncertain. This CDR3 spans 16 amino acids. Trimming took off 4 bases at V and 5 bases at J, with 18 bases between the two ends. CDR3 residues: CASSPQAGSGDQPQHF. In nucleotides, the CDR3 is TGCGCCAGCAGTCCACAAGCGGGGTCGGGGGATCAGCCCCAGCATTTT.

The J gene is TRBJ1-6, the V gene TRBV5-4; tentative D call: TRBD1 (5 bases). Germline values: CDR1 SGHNT, CDR2 YYREEE (reference sequence). This CDR3 has 16 amino acids. V was cut by 0 bases and J by 9 bases, with 16 bases left in between. The CDR3, as DNA: TGTGCCAGCAGCTTGGCTTTTCGGGGCCAAGGTTCACCCCTCCACTTT. As protein: CASSLAFRGQGSPLHF.

The chain joins TRBV7-2 to TRBJ2-1; 10 positions agree with TRBD2. J gave up 0 bases and V 1 base, and 3 bases lay outside the gene matches. Germline CDR1 SGHTA, CDR2 FQGNSA. This CDR3 is 17 amino acids long. As DNA, the CDR3 is TGTGCCAGCAGCTTAGTTAGCGGGAGGAGCTCCTACAATGAGCAGTTCTTC. Amino acids: CASSLVSGRSSYNEQFF.

The J gene is TRBJ2-1, the V gene TRBV6-5, with 7 positions matching TRBD2. Germline-derived CDR1 and CDR2 are MNHEY and SVGAGI. V was pared by 3 bases and J by 4 bases, with 15 bases of the junction left unmatched. The CDR3 consists of 18 residues. The CDR3 nucleotides read TGTGCCAGCAGTTATACCCCTCAGCGGGGAGGATCTTACAATGAGCAGTTCTTC. Translation: CASSYTPQRGGSYNEQFF.

V gene TRBV27 combines with J gene TRBJ1-1, with unresolved D. Germline-derived CDR1 and CDR2 are MNHEY and SMNVEV (reference sequence). Trimming removed 7 bases from V and 7 bases from J, with 16 bases in between. There are 13 residues in the CDR3. The CDR3, as DNA: TGTGCCAGCAAATTCATGCAGGACGGTGAAGCTTTCTTT. Translating gives CASKFMQDGEAFF.

The V and J genes are TRBV6-1 and TRBJ2-1, with D tentatively TRBD2 (5 bases). Trimming took 8 bases from V and 9 from J, leaving 14 bases between them. The CDR3 has 12 amino acids. Germline-derived CDR1 and CDR2 are MNHNS and SASEGT. CDR3 loop: CASDGPRGEQFF. For the CDR3, the DNA is TGTGCCAGCGATGGACCCCGGGGTGAGCAGTTCTTC.

This chain connects TRBV11-1 to TRBJ1-1, with 9 bases fitting TRBD1. Germline assignment: CDR1 SGHAT and CDR2 FQDESV (reference sequence). Trimming removed 2 bases from V and 3 bases from J; junction bases left unmatched: 4. The CDR3 totals 15 residues. The CDR3 DNA reads TGTGCCAGCAGCTTACCCGGACAGGGGCACACTGAAGCTTTCTTT. This gives the protein CASSLPGQGHTEAFF. The full variable domain, its missing parts supplied by reference TRBV11-1 and TRBJ1-1, is EAEVAQSPRYKITEKSQAVAFWCDPISGHATLYWYRQILGQGPELLVQFQDESVVDDSQLPKDRFSAERLKGVDSTLKIQPAELGDSAMYLCASSLPGQGHTEAFFGQGTRLTVV.

This clonotype was detected many times. The chain employs TRBV7-2 and TRBJ2-3; 8 bases agree with TRBD2. Germline CDR1 and CDR2: SGHTA and FQGNSA. The CDR3 runs to 15 residues. V lost 5 bases to trimming and J lost 7 bases; unmatched junction nucleotides: 11. The CDR3 here is CASSPGHGGAYTQYF. CDR3 nucleotide sequence: TGTGCCAGCAGCCCTGGGCACGGGGGGGCATATACGCAGTATTTT. Variable domain in full (rest from reference TRBV7-2 and TRBJ2-3): GAGVSQSPSNKVTEKGKDVELRCDPISGHTALYWYRQSLGQGLEFLIYFQGNSAPDKSGLPSDRFSAERTGGSVSTLTIQRTQQEDSAVYLCASSPGHGGAYTQYFGPGTRLTVL.

This clonotype was observed a handful of times. The chain joins TRBV10-1 to TRBJ2-7, with D perhaps TRBD1 (6 bases). The CDR3 spans 16 residues. The V gene's germline CDR1 is WNHNN and CDR2 SYGVQD (reference sequence). Between the trimmed V and J ends, which lost 0 bases and 2 bases, there was a span of 14 bases. The CDR3 DNA sequence: TGCGCCAGCAGTGAGTCCGAAAGGGGGATGACCTACGAGCAGTACTTC. As protein: CASSESERGMTYEQYF.

The chain recombines TRBV6-2 or TRBV6-3 with TRBJ2-7; TRBD2 agrees at 7 bases. V shed 5 bases, J shed 4 bases, and the junction held 8 bases outside the gene matches. Per germline, CDR1 MNHEY and CDR2 SVGEGT. The CDR3 is 14 amino acids. The CDR3 spells CASSMGLLGYEQYF. DNA of the CDR3: TGTGCCAGCAGTATGGGACTACTTGGTTACGAGCAGTACTTC.

This chain links TRBV4-1 with TRBJ2-7; unclear D gene. The germline gives CDR1 MGHRA, CDR2 YSYEKL. The ends were cut back, 1 base at V and 4 bases at J, with 8 bases in the middle. The CDR3 is made up of 13 amino acids. CDR3 nucleotides: TGCGCCAGCAGCCAAGCGAGTTTTTACGAGCAGTACTTC. Translation: CASSQASFYEQYF.

This clonotype was detected a few times. The V and J genes are TRBV19 and TRBJ1-5; 10 nucleotides match TRBD1. This CDR3 region has 17 residues. V dropped 2 bases and J dropped 3; count of bases not matched to a gene: 7. Germline values: CDR1 LNHDA, CDR2 SQIVND (reference sequence). The CDR3, as DNA: TGTGCCAGTAGTATACTCCGGACAGGGGGAGACAATCAGCCCCAGCATTTT. Amino acids: CASSILRTGGDNQPQHF. Filled out from reference TRBV19 and TRBJ1-5, the complete variable domain reads DGGITQSPKYLFRKEGQNVTLSCEQNLNHDAMYWYRQDPGQGLRLIYYSQIVNDFQKGDIAEGYSVSREKKESFPLTVTSAQKNPTAFYLCASSILRTGGDNQPQHFGDGTRLSIL.

V and J are TRBV12-3 or TRBV12-4 and TRBJ1-1; D not resolved. The CDR3 has 14 residues. Trimming stripped 3 bases from V and 4 bases from J, with 12 bases between. The CDR3 loop reads CASSLVIPVTEAFF. Written as DNA, the CDR3 is TGTGCCAGCAGTTTGGTCATACCAGTCACTGAAGCTTTCTTT.